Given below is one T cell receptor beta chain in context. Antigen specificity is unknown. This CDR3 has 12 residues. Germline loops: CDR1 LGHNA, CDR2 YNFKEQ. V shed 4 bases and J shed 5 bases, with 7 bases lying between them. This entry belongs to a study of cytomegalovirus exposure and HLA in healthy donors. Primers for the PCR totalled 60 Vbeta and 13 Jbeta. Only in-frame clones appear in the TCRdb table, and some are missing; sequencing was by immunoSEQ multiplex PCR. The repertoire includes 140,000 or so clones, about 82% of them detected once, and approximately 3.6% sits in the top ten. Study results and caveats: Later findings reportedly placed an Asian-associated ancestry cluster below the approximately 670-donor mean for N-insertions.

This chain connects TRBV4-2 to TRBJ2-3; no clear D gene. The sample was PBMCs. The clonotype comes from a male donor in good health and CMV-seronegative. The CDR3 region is CASSPSGDTQYF. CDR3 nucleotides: TGTGCCAGCAGCCCGTCCGGAGATACGCAGTATTTT.